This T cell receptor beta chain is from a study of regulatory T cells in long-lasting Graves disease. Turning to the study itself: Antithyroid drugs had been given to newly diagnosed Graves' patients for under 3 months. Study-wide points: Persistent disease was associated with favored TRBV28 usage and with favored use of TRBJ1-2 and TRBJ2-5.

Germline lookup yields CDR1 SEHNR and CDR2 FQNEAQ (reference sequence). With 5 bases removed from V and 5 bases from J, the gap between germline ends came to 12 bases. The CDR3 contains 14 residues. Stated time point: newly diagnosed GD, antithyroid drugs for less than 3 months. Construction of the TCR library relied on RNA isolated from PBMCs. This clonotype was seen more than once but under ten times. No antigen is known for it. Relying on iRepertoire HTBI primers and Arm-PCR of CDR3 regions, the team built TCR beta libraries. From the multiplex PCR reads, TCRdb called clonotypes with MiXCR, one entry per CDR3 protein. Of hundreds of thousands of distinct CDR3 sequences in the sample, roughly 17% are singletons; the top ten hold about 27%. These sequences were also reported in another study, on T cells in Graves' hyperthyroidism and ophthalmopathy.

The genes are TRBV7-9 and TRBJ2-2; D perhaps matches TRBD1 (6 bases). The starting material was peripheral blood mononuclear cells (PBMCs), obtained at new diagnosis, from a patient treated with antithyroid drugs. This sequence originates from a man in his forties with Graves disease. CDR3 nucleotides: TGTGCCAGCAGCCGTCTAACAGGGACCGGGGAGCTGTTTTTT. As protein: CASSRLTGTGELFF.